The 28 T cell receptor beta chains reported below all come from one sample, sequenced in a study of beta chain features in type 1 diabetes. Sequencing targeted expressed TCRB transcripts, as all isolated RNA had been reverse transcribed. Profiling relied on immunoSEQ multiplex PCR, and the TCRdb table lists in-frame clones only, not all of them. The data show under 500,000 clones, with approximately 30% seen just once and roughly 0.066% held by the top ten. Input material: naive CD4+ T cells from blood. Receptors originate from a man younger than 30 in good health.

This clone was observed a few times. In nucleotides, the CDR3 is TGTGCCAGCAGCTTAATCCTAGCGAGGCAAGAGACCCAGTACTTC. Amino acid sequence: CASSLILARQETQYF. The chain employs TRBV7-7 and TRBJ2-5, with D maybe TRBD2 (6 bases). Between the trimmed V and J ends, which lost 2 bases and 2 bases, there was a span of 12 bases. CDR1 is SSHAT, CDR2 FNYEAQ, per germline (reference sequence). The CDR3 sequence is 15 residues long.

About this clone: Other nucleotide sequences in the sample specify the same CDR3. The chain couples TRBV9 to TRBJ2-2; D is unresolved. There are 14 residues in the CDR3. V dropped 0 bases and J dropped 1 base, with 4 bases sitting between them. From germline, CDR1 is SGDLS and CDR2 YYNGEE. The CDR3 spells CASSVALNTGELFF. DNA for the CDR3: TGTGCCAGCAGCGTAGCCTTGAACACCGGGGAGCTGTTTTTT.

The rearrangement uses TRBV30 and TRBJ2-1, with 10 bases that match TRBD2. The CDR3 is 14 amino acids. V shed 2 bases, J shed 5 bases, and the junction held 3 bases outside the gene matches. CDR1 is GTSNPN, CDR2 SVGIG, per germline (reference sequence). CDR3 in amino acids: CAWSSSGSDNEQFF. The CDR3 DNA reads TGTGCCTGGAGTTCTAGCGGGAGTGACAATGAGCAGTTCTTC.

This clone was picked up a small number of times. The chain employs TRBV7-2 and TRBJ2-7; the match to TRBD1 covers 8 bases. The trim removed 6 bases at V and 0 bases at J, leaving 7 bases unmatched. CDR1 SGHTA and CDR2 FQGNSA come from the germline V gene. The CDR3 has 15 residues. CDR3 sequence reads: CASREGQGVSYEQYF. As DNA, the CDR3 is TGTGCCAGCAGGGAAGGACAGGGTGTCTCCTACGAGCAGTACTTC.

The J gene is TRBJ2-7, the V gene TRBV2; 7 bases match TRBD1. Germline loops: CDR1 SNHLY, CDR2 FYNNEI. After removal of 6 bases from V and 6 bases from J, the junction contained 8 bases not matched to a gene. This CDR3 is 13 amino acids long. The CDR3 region is CASSADRVGEQYF. The CDR3 DNA reads as TGTGCCAGCAGCGCTGACAGGGTCGGCGAGCAGTACTTC.

This clone was picked up a small number of times. The V call is TRBV5-1, the J call TRBJ1-1, with D possibly TRBD1 on 6 matching bases. The germline CDR1 and CDR2 sequences are SGHRS and YFSETQ. V was clipped by 1 base and J by 2 bases, with 9 bases between them. This CDR3 comprises 14 residues. The CDR3 spells CASSLLGANTEAFF. The CDR3 nucleotides read TGCGCCAGCAGCTTGCTGGGGGCTAACACTGAAGCTTTCTTT.

For this clone: The same CDR3 is also encoded by other DNA sequences in this sample. This chain uses TRBV2 with TRBJ2-7, with 8 bases that match TRBD2. The CDR3 sequence is 15 residues long. Per germline, CDR1 SNHLY and CDR2 FYNNEI. V gave up 3 bases and J gave up 3 bases; unmatched junction bases: 7. As DNA, the CDR3 is TGTGCCAGCAGTGATGGGCTAGCGGGTTTCTACGAGCAGTACTTC. Protein: CASSDGLAGFYEQYF.

The chain recombines TRBV29-1 with TRBJ2-1, with TRBD2 matching over 11 bases. V trimming: 7 bases; J trimming: 2 bases; junction bases outside the gene matches: 7. The CDR3 totals 15 residues. Germline CDR1 SQVTM, CDR2 ANQGSEA. CDR3 amino acids: CSAALAGGAYNEQFF. CDR3 nucleotides: TGCAGCGCCGCATTAGCGGGAGGGGCCTACAATGAGCAGTTCTTC.

The rearrangement uses TRBV4-2 and TRBJ1-5, with D uncertain. The CDR3 has 17 residues. CDR1 is LGHNA and CDR2 is YNFKEQ in the germline V gene. Trimming stripped 0 bases from V and 0 bases from J, with 12 bases between. CDR3 amino acids: CASSQDGRAYSNQPQHF. The CDR3 DNA sequence: TGTGCCAGCAGCCAAGATGGGAGGGCATATAGCAATCAGCCCCAGCATTTT.

This clone has only a few counts. V is TRBV7-9 and J is TRBJ2-7; 8 bases are a match to TRBD1. CDR3 size: 15 residues. Trimming removed 5 bases from V and 3 bases from J; junction bases left unmatched: 9. CDR1 SEHNR and CDR2 FQNEAQ come from the germline V gene (reference sequence). The CDR3 nucleotides read TGTGCCAGCAGCGTAGTACGGACAGGGAGCTACGAGCAGTACTTC. Its translation is CASSVVRTGSYEQYF.

This clone was seen a few times. The chain recombines TRBV5-4 with TRBJ2-5; 9 bases are a match to TRBD1. J was trimmed by 5 bases and V by 0 bases; bases with no gene match: 2. The germline V gene has CDR1 SGHNT and CDR2 YYREEE (reference sequence). This CDR3 contains 14 residues. CDR3 loop: CASSLDRGLETQYF. In DNA form, the CDR3 reads TGTGCCAGCAGCTTGGACAGGGGGCTGGAGACCCAGTACTTC.

This clone has more than one count but fewer than ten. The chain joins TRBV20-1 to TRBJ2-7; a weak D match, TRBD2 (6 bases). This CDR3 has 8 amino acids. Looked up from germline, CDR1 is DFQATT and CDR2 is SNEGSKA (reference sequence). CDR3 sequence reads: CVAGEQYF. The CDR3 DNA is TGCGTGGCGGGGGAGCAGTACTTC.

The chain carries TRBV4-1 and TRBJ2-1, with D unresolved. The CDR3 has 12 residues. Looked up from germline, CDR1 is MGHRA and CDR2 is YSYEKL. Trimming took off 0 bases at V and 7 bases at J, with 4 bases between the two ends. CDR3 DNA sequence: TGCGCCAGCAGCCAAGACTGGAATGAGCAGTTCTTC. Its protein product is CASSQDWNEQFF.

This sequence joins TRBV13 and TRBJ2-3, with 11 bases that match TRBD2. This CDR3 comprises 15 residues. V lost 3 bases and J lost 5; bases outside the gene matches: 4. Germline assignment: CDR1 PRHDT and CDR2 FYEKMQ (reference sequence). The CDR3 loop reads CASSLRLAGGDTQYF. In DNA, the CDR3 is TGTGCCAGCAGCTTGAGGCTAGCGGGAGGAGATACGCAGTATTTT.

V and J are TRBV5-1 and TRBJ1-2; no reliable D call. V was shortened by 7 bases and J by 4 bases, with 11 bases between the two germline ends. CDR1 and CDR2 from the germline V gene are SGHRS and YFSETQ. The CDR3 is 12 amino acids. The CDR3 protein is CASRDNGYGYTF. CDR3 DNA: TGCGCCAGCCGAGACAACGGCTATGGCTACACCTTC. Supplemented by reference TRBV5-1 and TRBJ1-2, the full variable domain reads KAGVTQTPRYLIKTRGQQVTLSCSPISGHRSVSWYQQTPGQGLQFLFEYFSETQRNKGNFPGRFSGRQFSNSRSEMNVSTLELGDSALYLCASRDNGYGYTFGSGTRLTVV.

The chain is built from TRBV7-2 and TRBJ2-3; possible D gene TRBD1, 5 bases. The V and J ends lost 1 base and 11 bases respectively, with 16 bases between them. The CDR3 length is 14 residues. Germline CDR1 is SGHTA and CDR2 is FQGNSA. For the CDR3, the DNA is TGTGCCAGCAGCTTAGGGGGCGGTAGCACACAGCAGTATTTT. The encoded protein is CASSLGGGSTQQYF.

The chain is built from TRBV5-4 and TRBJ2-1; D perhaps matches TRBD2 (5 bases). Germline CDR1 SGHNT, CDR2 YYREEE (reference sequence). Trimming removed 4 bases from V and 0 bases from J, with 11 bases in between. CDR3 size: 15 residues. The CDR3: CASSLSGSSYNEQFF. The CDR3 coding sequence is TGTGCCAGCAGCCTGAGCGGAAGCTCCTACAATGAGCAGTTCTTC.

CDR3 sequence reads: CASRAEGTQYF. The CDR3 coding sequence is TGTGCCAGCAGGGCGGAGGGGACCCAGTACTTC. J is TRBJ2-5 and V is TRBV2; D is possibly TRBD2 (6 bases). In germline, CDR1 is SNHLY, CDR2 FYNNEI. CDR3 length equals 11 residues. V was trimmed by 6 bases and J by 7 bases, leaving 9 bases between them.

This clone came up a few times. V usage is TRBV29-1 and J usage is TRBJ2-3; D call uncertain. Trimming pared 6 bases from V and 4 bases from J, leaving 11 bases between. This CDR3 is 12 amino acids long. In germline, CDR1 is SQVTM, CDR2 ANQGSEA. The CDR3 DNA is TGCAGCGTGGCGGTGTGGGCAGATACGCAGTATTTT. Translation gives CSVAVWADTQYF.

The sample holds a few counts of this clone. This rearrangement joins TRBV7-3 to TRBJ2-1; 11 positions match TRBD1. The V and J ends lost 1 base and 7 bases, in that order; junction bases with no gene match: 3. This CDR3 contains 15 residues. Per germline, CDR1 SGHTA and CDR2 FQGTGA. The CDR3 is CASSLSGTGGNEQFF. CDR3 sequence (DNA): TGTGCCAGCAGCTTAAGCGGGACAGGGGGAAATGAGCAGTTCTTC.

About this clone: In the same sample, other DNA sequences code for this CDR3. The chain carries TRBV9 and TRBJ2-1; no firm D call. The germline CDR1 and CDR2 sequences are SGDLS and YYNGEE. With 2 bases removed from V and 3 bases from J, the gap between germline ends came to 6 bases. The CDR3 length is 13 residues. The CDR3 protein is CASSVGSYNEQFF. The CDR3 bases are TGTGCCAGCAGCGTCGGCAGCTACAATGAGCAGTTCTTC.

This clone was seen a handful of times. The gene calls are TRBV4-3 and TRBJ2-5; 13 bases line up with TRBD2. J was trimmed by 5 bases and V by 4 bases; bases with no gene match: 4. The CDR3 is 15 amino acids. Germline V gene sequence: CDR1 LGHNA, CDR2 YSLEER. CDR3 protein: CASSRGLAGVETQYF. CDR3 in DNA: TGCGCCAGCAGCCGAGGACTAGCGGGAGTTGAGACCCAGTACTTC.

This chain joins TRBV18 and TRBJ2-3, with D perhaps TRBD2 (6 bases). V dropped 6 bases and J dropped 0 bases, with 13 bases sitting between them. CDR3 length: 15 amino acids. Looked up from germline, CDR1 is KGHSH and CDR2 is LQKENI. The CDR3 nucleotides read TGTGCCAGCTCTCTCCTAGCGACTAGCACAGATACGCAGTATTTT. This encodes CASSLLATSTDTQYF. The full variable domain, its missing parts supplied by reference TRBV18 and TRBJ2-3, is NAGVMQNPRHLVRRRGQEARLRCSPMKGHSHVYWYRQLPEEGLKFMVYLQKENIIDESGMPKERFSAEFPKEGPSILRIQQVVRGDSAAYFCASSLLATSTDTQYFGPGTRLTVL.

The rearrangement joins TRBV2 to TRBJ2-1; TRBD1 might be the D (5 bases). Trimming removed 4 bases at V and 0 bases at J, with 10 bases between. Germline CDR1 is SNHLY and CDR2 is FYNNEI. This CDR3 region has 15 residues. The CDR3 spells CASSADRSSYNEQFF. DNA of the CDR3: TGTGCCAGCAGTGCAGACAGAAGCTCCTACAATGAGCAGTTCTTC.

The V and J genes are TRBV30 and TRBJ2-4; D might be TRBD2 (5 bases). The CDR3 extends over 13 amino acids. Deletions cut 0 bases from V and 8 bases from J, with 11 bases between. The germline gives CDR1 GTSNPN, CDR2 SVGIG (reference sequence). As DNA, the CDR3 is TGTGCCTGGAGTGTTACTAGTCTCCACATTCAGTACTTC. Translated: CAWSVTSLHIQYF.

V usage is TRBV12-5 and J usage is TRBJ2-3, with a tentative D call TRBD2 (6 bases). Per germline, CDR1 LGHNT and CDR2 FRNRAP. This CDR3 is 13 amino acids long. Between the trimmed V and J ends, which lost 8 bases and 2 bases, there was a span of 11 bases. The CDR3 region is CASSGGATDTQYF. CDR3 DNA: TGTGCTAGTAGCGGAGGGGCCACAGATACGCAGTATTTT.

In DNA form, the CDR3 reads TGTGCCAGCAGCTCCCCTAGACGCTTGGACACCGGGGAGCTGTTTTTT. Amino acid sequence: CASSSPRRLDTGELFF. The chain couples TRBV7-2 to TRBJ2-2; no firm D call. Germline loops: CDR1 SGHTA, CDR2 FQGNSA. The CDR3 consists of 16 residues. Trimming removed 4 bases at V and 3 bases at J, with 15 bases between.

The V call is TRBV5-1, the J call TRBJ2-5; 10 bases align to TRBD1. Germline-derived CDR1 and CDR2 are SGHRS and YFSETQ. The length of the CDR3 is 16 residues. V dropped 6 bases and J dropped 5; count of bases not matched to a gene: 13. CDR3 amino acids: CASNDLRTGGRETQYF. The CDR3 region has the DNA TGCGCCAGCAACGACCTACGGACAGGGGGAAGGGAGACCCAGTACTTC.